This T cell receptor beta chain appears in the sequencing data of a study of spatial heterogeneity in lung cancer (dated by TCRdb to the late 2010s). With respect to the entire study: The donors were 65 to 90 patients from the lung TRACERx cohort who had early-stage, untreated non-small cell lung cancer. Follow-up PBMC samples were sequenced whenever available, and the median time to follow-up was about 24 months after resection. More beta-chain than alpha-chain transcripts were consistently detected, likely reflecting higher beta-chain transcript abundance. In the raw uncorrected reads, each unique combination of TCR and UMI appeared more than ten times on average. In non-small cell lung cancer, the study quantitatively compared TCR alpha and beta repertoires across several tumor regions, matched nontumor lung, and blood. Nonsynonymous mutation counts, determined by whole-exome sequencing of tumor tissue, were related to features of the TCR repertoire. At surgery, both alpha and beta chains were TCR-sequenced in 220 tumor regions, about 61 matched nontumor lung samples and a few dozen PBMC samples. The research as a whole found: Comparisons of baseline and follow-up blood repertoires included only around 15 patients. Confirming at a functional level the hypothesis that regional TCRs recognize regional mutations was considered to require additional single-cell paired TCR alpha and beta sequencing. Ubiquitous expanded tumor TCRs were found in blood more often at tumor resection than at routine follow-up.

This clonotype has ten or more counts. The antigen it recognizes is unknown. Base qualities are missing; no much larger clone stands one base away. The CDR3 runs 15 amino acids, cysteine and phenylalanine included. Just CDR3 DNA is preserved here, 45 bases in frame from base 1. CDR1 and CDR2 are read off the germline V gene as SGHTA and FQGNSA. Cut back by 1 base and 0 bases, the V and J ends lie 7 bases apart. The library was obtained by 5' RACE. The instrument was a NextSeq 500. The TCR library protocol attached a unique molecular identifier to each TCR cDNA molecule to allow correction of PCR and sequencing errors. The paper's data handling went like this. TCR identification, UMI-based error correction and CDR3 extraction were performed with Decombinator tools. Expanded TCRs were defined as those above a frequency of 2 per 1,000, corresponding to the top 1% of the tumor frequency distribution. Rényi diversity was computed with the R vegan package after subsampling each repertoire 100 times to 5,000 TCRs. CDR3 similarity networks were built from amino acid triplet string-kernel similarity, with CDR3s being connected when pairwise similarity was above 0.82. Using fastp trimming at Q25 and MiXCR clonotype assembly, TCRdb reanalyzed the public sequencing data and kept in-frame beta chains. Rows with a matching CDR3 protein are joined into one entry that keeps the most common DNA and genes. The V and J calls and clone size are TCRdb's, not the authors'. The sample table shows approximately 50,000 distinct CDR3 sequences, and about 7.4% are seen once. The ten largest clones capture over 30% of the sample.

The time point label for this specimen denotes: blood at routine non-recurrence follow-up after resection. Without any cell sorting, TCR sequencing was performed on whole RNA extracted either from tumor and nontumor lung tissue or from cryopreserved PBMC samples. Only patients for whom sufficient RNA was available from at least two tumor regions were selected for TCR sequencing. The chain is assembled from TRBV7-2 and TRBJ1-3, with the D gene not confidently named. This clonotype was obtained from a female donor with early-stage non-small cell lung cancer. Sequences were derived from PBMCs, sampled at follow-up. The CDR3 has the sequence CASSLGPFSGNTIYF. The DNA reads TGTGCCAGCAGCTTAGGACCCTTCTCTGGAAACACCATATATTTT.